These T cell receptor beta chains were read from a single sample in a study of T cell responses to AZD1222 COVID-19 vaccine. Using immunoSEQ multiplex PCR, the repertoire was profiled, and TCRdb retains in-frame clones only, with some absent. The table has about 110,000 clones, 87% seen once. The sequencing used peripheral blood, collected on day 0 of AZD1222 vaccination. The receptor set was obtained from an adult in good health. Both conserved end residues are part of each CDR3. The D gene is left open where the match is weak. Where a row states a size, it is once, few, many or the class of an expanded clone; other rows omit it.

. | . | TRBJ1-6 | TRBV6-6 | TGTGCCAGCAGCCCTCAGGAGTCCTCACCCCTCCACTTT | CASSPQESSPLHF
. | . | TRBJ1-3 | TRBV2 | TGTGCCAGCAAGTTTGGGGTCCCCTCTGGAAACACCATATATTTT | CASKFGVPSGNTIYF
. | . | TRBJ2-1 | TRBV4-1 | TGCGCCAGCAGCCAACGGCAGGGGAGCAATGAGCAGTTCTTC | CASSQRQGSNEQFF
. | . | TRBJ1-2 | TRBV5-6 | TGTGCCAGCAGCCCCCGGGACAACTATGGCTACACCTTC | CASSPRDNYGYTF
TRBD1 | . | TRBJ1-2 | TRBV7-9 | TGTGCCAGCAGCTCCCAGGACAGGGTGTGGGACTATGGCTACACCTTC | CASSSQDRVWDYGYTF
TRBD1 | . | TRBJ1-2 | TRBV29-1 | TGCAGCGCCGACAGGGATGGCTACACCTTC | CSADRDGYTF
. | . | TRBJ2-1 | TRBV19 | TGTGCCAGTAGTATCCCCTCCCTAGCGAGCACTGAGCAGTTCTTC | CASSIPSLASTEQFF
. | . | TRBJ2-1 | TRBV4-2 | TGTGCCAGCAGCCCATCCCAAGGCCATGAGCAGTTCTTC | CASSPSQGHEQFF
TRBD2 | . | TRBJ2-7 | TRBV7-7 | TGTGCCAGCAGCTTACGTAGCGGGGCGTCCTACGAGCAGTACTTC | CASSLRSGASYEQYF
. | . | TRBJ2-2 | TRBV10-3 | TGTGCCATCAGCCAAACCCCAGGGTCCGGGGAGCTGTTTTTT | CAISQTPGSGELFF
TRBD1 | once | TRBJ2-7 | TRBV28 | TGTGCCAGCAATGCCGGGACAGGGTTAGTCGAGCAGTACTTC | CASNAGTGLVEQYF
. | . | TRBJ2-7 | TRBV11-2 | TGTGCCAGCAGCTCCGCCGGGACGCCCTACGAGCAGTACTTC | CASSSAGTPYEQYF
TRBD1 | . | TRBJ1-6 | TRBV7-9 | TGTGCCAGCAGCACCCAGGGGGCCAGCCCCCTCCACTTT | CASSTQGASPLHF
TRBD1 | . | TRBJ1-1 | TRBV9 | TGTGCCAGCAGCGGAACAGGGGGCACTGAAGCTTTCTTT | CASSGTGGTEAFF
. | . | TRBJ1-6 | TRBV3-1/TRBV3-2 | TGTGCCAGCAGCCAAGGAAACAACTCACCCCTCCACTTT | CASSQGNNSPLHF
. | . | TRBJ1-1 | TRBV5-6 | TGTGCCAGCAGCTTGGGGACGGACTTGGGAGCTTTCTTT | CASSLGTDLGAFF
. | . | TRBJ2-2 | TRBV7-7 | TGTGCCAGCAGCCCACGGGACCTCCTCACCGGGGAGCTGTTTTTT | CASSPRDLLTGELFF
TRBD1 | . | TRBJ1-4 | TRBV28 | TGTGCCAGCAGTTTAGGACAGGGGGCAACTGAAAAACTGTTTTTT | CASSLGQGATEKLFF
. | . | TRBJ1-6 | TRBV19 | TGTGCCAGTAGCTGGTTAGATTCACCCCTCCACTTT | CASSWLDSPLHF
TRBD1 | few | TRBJ1-6 | TRBV3-1/TRBV3-2 | TGTGCCAGCAGCCAAGTGCGCCAGGGGGCCTCAACCCTCCACTTT | CASSQVRQGASTLHF
. | . | TRBJ1-2 | TRBV5-4 | TGTGCCAGCAGTTCAACCGGGACGCTTAACTATGGCTACACCTTC | CASSSTGTLNYGYTF
. | . | TRBJ2-2 | TRBV27 | TGTGCCAGCAGTCAACTTCGTTGGGGGGGCCCGGACGGGGAGCTGTTTTTT | CASSQLRWGGPDGELFF
. | . | TRBJ1-2 | TRBV7-9 | TGTGCCAGCAAAAAAGGGGGGGTGGCTTATGGCTACACCTTC | CASKKGGVAYGYTF
. | few | TRBJ1-1 | TRBV23-1 | TGCGCCAGCAGTCTACAGGGACATTGGGACACTGAAGCTTTCTTT | CASSLQGHWDTEAFF
. | . | TRBJ1-1 | TRBV19 | TGTGCCAGTAGTATAGATGGGACGCAGGCGGGGGAAGCTTTCTTT | CASSIDGTQAGEAFF
. | . | TRBJ2-3 | TRBV7-6 | TGTGCCAGCAGCTTAGGGGCTCCGGCTACGCAGTATTTT | CASSLGAPATQYF
. | . | TRBJ2-7 | TRBV21-1 | TGTGCCAGCAGCAAATCACCCCTATCGCTTAGCTTC | CASSKSPLSLSF
. | . | TRBJ1-3 | TRBV2 | TGTGCCAGCTCCTGGGCGTTCACTGGAAACACCATATATTTT | CASSWAFTGNTIYF